Given below is one T cell receptor (beta chain) in context. Sample treatment: 15 to 20 received Ad26.COV2.S at low or high dose, single or two shots; about 5 received placebo; per-sample allocation not given. The investigators took samples on day 63 after the first vaccine or placebo injection. The V gene lost 5 bases and the J gene lost 5 bases, with 21 bases spanning the gap. CDR3 size: 16 residues. CDR1 SGHVS and CDR2 FQNEAQ come from the germline V gene. The source of the sample is a study of Ad26.COV2.S vaccination and SARS-CoV-2 variants. Study as a whole: Donor got 5x10^10 or 1x10^11 viral particles of Ad26.COV2.S.

Measured with immunoSEQ multiplex PCR; TCRdb has only the in-frame clones, and not every one. The sample includes fewer than 400,000 clones, around 84% of them seen just once. This sequence was found in a person between 18 and 60 years old who received the Ad26.COV2.S COVID-19 vaccine or a placebo. Sequencing used peripheral blood, obtained in a trial of Ad26.COV2.S vaccine versus placebo. The chain recombines TRBV7-8 with TRBJ1-1; a possible D gene is TRBD1 (6 bases). The CDR3 protein is CASSDRYGGQLTEAFF. CDR3 coding DNA: TGTGCCAGCAGCGACAGGTATGGGGGGCAGCTGACTGAAGCTTTCTTT. Full variable domain (outside the CDR3, taken from reference TRBV7-8 and TRBJ1-1): GAGVSQSPRYKVAKRGQDVALRCDPISGHVSLFWYQQALGQGPEFLTYFQNEAQLDKSGLPSDRFFAERPEGSVSTLKIQRTQQEDSAVYLCASSDRYGGQLTEAFFGQGTRLTVV.